This TCR beta chain was sequenced during a study of tumor-infiltrating lymphocytes in localized non-small cell lung cancer. Study-level background: Tumor tissue and non-adjacent uninvolved lung came from each patient.

Points from the study as a whole: Immunotypes IM1 and IM2 had similar TCR-derived T-cell fractions. Available tissue quantity limited TCR sequencing to a patient subset.

A word on this clone: The antigen is unknown.

Repertoires were generated with immunoSEQ multiplex PCR, while TCRdb's copy carries only in-frame clones and drops some. The sample has 11,000 to 15,000 clones; around 65% are singletons. The CDR3 is made up of 16 amino acids. V trimming: 1 base; J trimming: 7 bases; junction bases outside the gene matches: 13. Germline V lookup: CDR1 GTSNPN, CDR2 SVGIG (reference sequence). The source is a human donor with non-small cell lung cancer. J is TRBJ2-1 and V is TRBV30, with 7 nucleotides matching TRBD1. The sample was uninvolved lung tissue not adjacent to the tumor. Here the CDR3 DNA reads TGTGCCTGGAGTGGGGAACAGGGGCGGGTTTGGAATGAGCAGTTCTTC. Protein product: CAWSGEQGRVWNEQFF.